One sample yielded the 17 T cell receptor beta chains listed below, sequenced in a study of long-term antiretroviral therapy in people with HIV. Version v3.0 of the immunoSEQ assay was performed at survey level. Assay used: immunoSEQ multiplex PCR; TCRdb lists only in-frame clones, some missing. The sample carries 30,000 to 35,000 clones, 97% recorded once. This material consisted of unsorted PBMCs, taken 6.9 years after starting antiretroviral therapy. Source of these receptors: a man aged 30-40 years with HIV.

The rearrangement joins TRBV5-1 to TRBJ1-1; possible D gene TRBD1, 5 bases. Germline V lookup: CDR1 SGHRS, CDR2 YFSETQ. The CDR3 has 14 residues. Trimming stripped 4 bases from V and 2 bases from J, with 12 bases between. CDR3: CASSNRDGNTEAFF. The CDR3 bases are TGCGCCAGCAGCAACCGGGACGGAAACACTGAAGCTTTCTTT.

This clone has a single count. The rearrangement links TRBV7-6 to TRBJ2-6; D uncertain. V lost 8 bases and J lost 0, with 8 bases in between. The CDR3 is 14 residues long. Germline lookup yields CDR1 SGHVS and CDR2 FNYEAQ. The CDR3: CASHDSSGANVLTF. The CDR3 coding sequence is TGTGCCAGCCATGACTCCTCTGGGGCCAACGTCCTGACTTTC.

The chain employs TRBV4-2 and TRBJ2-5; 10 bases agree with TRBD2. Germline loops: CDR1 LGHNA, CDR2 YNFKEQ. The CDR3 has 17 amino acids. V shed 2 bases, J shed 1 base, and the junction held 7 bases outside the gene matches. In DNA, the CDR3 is TGTGCCAGCAGCCAACTCGATAGCGGGGGGACCCAAGAGACCCAGTACTTC. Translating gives CASSQLDSGGTQETQYF.

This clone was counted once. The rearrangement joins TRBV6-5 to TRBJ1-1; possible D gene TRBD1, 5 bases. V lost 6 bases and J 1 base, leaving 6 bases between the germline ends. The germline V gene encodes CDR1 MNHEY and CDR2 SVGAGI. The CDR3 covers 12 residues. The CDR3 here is CASSGGNTEAFF. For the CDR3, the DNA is TGTGCCAGCAGCGGGGGGAACACTGAAGCTTTCTTT.

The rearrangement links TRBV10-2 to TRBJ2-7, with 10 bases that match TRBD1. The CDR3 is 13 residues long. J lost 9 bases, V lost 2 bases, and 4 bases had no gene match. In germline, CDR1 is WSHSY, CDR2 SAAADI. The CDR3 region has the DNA TGCGCCAGCAGTGAGGGGACAGGGGTACGGCAGTACTTC. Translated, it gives CASSEGTGVRQYF.

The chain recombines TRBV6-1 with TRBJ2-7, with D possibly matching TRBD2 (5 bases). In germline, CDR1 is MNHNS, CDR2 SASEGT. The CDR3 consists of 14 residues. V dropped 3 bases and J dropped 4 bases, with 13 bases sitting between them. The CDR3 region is CASSDYGVNYEQYF. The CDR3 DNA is TGTGCCAGCAGTGATTACGGGGTTAATTACGAGCAGTACTTC.

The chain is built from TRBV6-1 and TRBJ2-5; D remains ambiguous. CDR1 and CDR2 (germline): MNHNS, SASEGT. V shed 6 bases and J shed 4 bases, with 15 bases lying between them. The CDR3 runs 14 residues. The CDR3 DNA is TGTGCCAGCAGCGGGCAGGCTGCAGGAGAGACCCAGTACTTC. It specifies CASSGQAAGETQYF.

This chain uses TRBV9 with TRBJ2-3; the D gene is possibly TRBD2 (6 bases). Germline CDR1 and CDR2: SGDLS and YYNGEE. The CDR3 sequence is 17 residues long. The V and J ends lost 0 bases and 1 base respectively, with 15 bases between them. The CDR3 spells CASSVVPRDFGTDTQYF. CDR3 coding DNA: TGTGCCAGCAGCGTAGTCCCTAGGGACTTCGGCACAGATACGCAGTATTTT.

DNA of the CDR3: TGTGCCAGCAGTGCCCACCGGACAGGGTACGACACAGATACGCAGTATTTT. Amino acid sequence: CASSAHRTGYDTDTQYF. The gene calls are TRBV2 and TRBJ2-3; 8 nucleotides align to TRBD1. Germline CDR1 reads SNHLY; CDR2 reads FYNNEI. CDR3 length: 17 amino acids. J was trimmed by 2 bases and V by 4 bases; bases with no gene match: 11.

CDR3 DNA: TGTGCCACCAGCAGCGTGATAGGGGTGGATCACACCATATATTTT. Its protein product is CATSSVIGVDHTIYF. The chain recombines TRBV15 with TRBJ1-3; D possibly corresponds to TRBD1 (5 bases). The CDR3 is 15 residues long. Per germline, CDR1 LNHNV and CDR2 YYDKDF (reference sequence). V lost 3 bases and J 8 bases, leaving 17 bases between the germline ends.

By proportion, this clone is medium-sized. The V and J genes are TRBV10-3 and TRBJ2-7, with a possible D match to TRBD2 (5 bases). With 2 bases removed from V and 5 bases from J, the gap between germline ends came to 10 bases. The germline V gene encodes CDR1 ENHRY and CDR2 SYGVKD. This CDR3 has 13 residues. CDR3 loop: CAISEPSPNEQYF. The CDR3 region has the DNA TGTGCCATCAGTGAGCCTAGCCCCAACGAGCAGTACTTC.

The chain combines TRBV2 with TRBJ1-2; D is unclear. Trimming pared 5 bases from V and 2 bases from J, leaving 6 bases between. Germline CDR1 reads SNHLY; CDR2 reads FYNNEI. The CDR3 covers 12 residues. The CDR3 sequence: CASSPGNYGYTF. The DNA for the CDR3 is TGTGCCAGCAGTCCTGGAAACTATGGCTACACCTTC.

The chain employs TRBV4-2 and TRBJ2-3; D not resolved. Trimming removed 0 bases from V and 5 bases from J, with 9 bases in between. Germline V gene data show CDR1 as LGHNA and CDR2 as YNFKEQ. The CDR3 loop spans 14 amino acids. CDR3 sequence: CASSQDRRRDTQYF. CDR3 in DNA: TGTGCCAGCAGCCAAGATAGGCGCCGAGATACGCAGTATTTT.

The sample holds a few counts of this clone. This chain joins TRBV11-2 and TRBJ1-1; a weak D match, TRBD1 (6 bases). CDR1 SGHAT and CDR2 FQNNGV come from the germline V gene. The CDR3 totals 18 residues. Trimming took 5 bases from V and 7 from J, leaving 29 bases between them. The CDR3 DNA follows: TGTGCCAGCAGCCCTCCCCCTACACGGGGGGGCCCTTCGAATGAAGCTTTCTTT. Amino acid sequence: CASSPPPTRGGPSNEAFF.

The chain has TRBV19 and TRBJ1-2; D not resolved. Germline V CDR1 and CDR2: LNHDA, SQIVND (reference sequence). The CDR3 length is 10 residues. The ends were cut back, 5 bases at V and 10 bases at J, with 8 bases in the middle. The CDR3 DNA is TGTGCCAGTAGTTCCGGGAACTACACCTTC. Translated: CASSSGNYTF.

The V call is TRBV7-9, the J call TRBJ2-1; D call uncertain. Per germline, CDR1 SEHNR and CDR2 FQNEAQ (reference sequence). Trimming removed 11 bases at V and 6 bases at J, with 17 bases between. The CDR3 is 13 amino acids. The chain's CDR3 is CADRVILGNEQFF. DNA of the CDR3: TGTGCCGACCGGGTAATTTTGGGCAATGAGCAGTTCTTC.

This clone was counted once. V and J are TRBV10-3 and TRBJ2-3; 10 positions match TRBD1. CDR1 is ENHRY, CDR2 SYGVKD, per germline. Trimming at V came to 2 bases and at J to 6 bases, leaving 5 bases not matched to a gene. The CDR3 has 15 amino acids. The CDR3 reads CAISEDRTGGDTQYF. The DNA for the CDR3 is TGTGCCATCAGTGAGGATCGGACAGGGGGGGATACGCAGTATTTT.